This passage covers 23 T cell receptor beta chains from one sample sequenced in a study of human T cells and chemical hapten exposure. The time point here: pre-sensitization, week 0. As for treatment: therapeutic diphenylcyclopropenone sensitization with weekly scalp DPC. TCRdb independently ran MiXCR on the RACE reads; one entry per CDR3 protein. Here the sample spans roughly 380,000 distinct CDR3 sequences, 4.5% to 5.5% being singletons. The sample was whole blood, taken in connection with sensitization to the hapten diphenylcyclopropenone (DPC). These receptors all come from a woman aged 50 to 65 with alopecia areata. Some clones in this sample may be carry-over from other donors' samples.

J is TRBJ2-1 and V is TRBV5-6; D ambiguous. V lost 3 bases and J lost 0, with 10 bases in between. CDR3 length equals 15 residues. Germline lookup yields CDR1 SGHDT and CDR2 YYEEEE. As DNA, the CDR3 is TGTGCCAGCAGCTCCAGCGATTTCTCCTACAATGAGCAGTTCTTC. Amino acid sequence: CASSSSDFSYNEQFF.

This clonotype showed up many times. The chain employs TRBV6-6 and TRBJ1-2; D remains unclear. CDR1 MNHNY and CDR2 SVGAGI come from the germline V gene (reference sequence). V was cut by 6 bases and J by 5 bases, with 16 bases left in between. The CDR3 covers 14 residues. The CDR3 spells CASSSGKGFYGYTF. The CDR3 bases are TGTGCCAGCAGCTCGGGAAAAGGCTTTTATGGCTACACCTTC.

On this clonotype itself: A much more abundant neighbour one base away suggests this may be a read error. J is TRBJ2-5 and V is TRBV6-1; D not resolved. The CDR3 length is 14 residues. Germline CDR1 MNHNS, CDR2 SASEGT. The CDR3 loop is CACSELQSQKTQYF. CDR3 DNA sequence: TGTGCCTGCAGTGAATTGCAGTCCCAAAAGACCCAGTACTTC.

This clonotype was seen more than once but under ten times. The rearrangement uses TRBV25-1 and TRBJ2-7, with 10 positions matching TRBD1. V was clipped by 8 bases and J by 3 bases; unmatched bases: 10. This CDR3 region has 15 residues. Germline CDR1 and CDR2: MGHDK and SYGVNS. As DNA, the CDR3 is TGTGCCAGCGAGGCCGGGACAGGGGCTGACTACGAGCAGTACTTC. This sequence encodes CASEAGTGADYEQYF.

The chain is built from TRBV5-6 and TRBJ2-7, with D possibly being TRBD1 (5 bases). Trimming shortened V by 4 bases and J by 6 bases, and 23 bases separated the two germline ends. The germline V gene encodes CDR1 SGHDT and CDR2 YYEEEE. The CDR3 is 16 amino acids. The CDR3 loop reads CASSPLGPRRGSEQYF. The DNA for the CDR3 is TGTGCCAGCAGCCCCCTGGGGCCGCGGAGAGGCAGCGAGCAGTACTTC.

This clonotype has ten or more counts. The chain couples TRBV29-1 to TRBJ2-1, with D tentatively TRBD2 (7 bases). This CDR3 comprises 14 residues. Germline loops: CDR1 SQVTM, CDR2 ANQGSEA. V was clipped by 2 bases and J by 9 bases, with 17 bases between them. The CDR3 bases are TGCAGCGTTGAAACCAGCCGGGGGGCGGGTGAGCAGTTCTTC. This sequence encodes CSVETSRGAGEQFF.

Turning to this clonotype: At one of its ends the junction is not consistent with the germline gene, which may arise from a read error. The CDR3 loop reads CASSPLGGDNAQFF. Written as DNA, the CDR3 is TGTGCCAGCAGCCCCTTGGGGGGGGACAATGCGCAGTTCTTC. The chain employs TRBV7-6 and TRBJ2-1; D is perhaps TRBD2 (7 bases). The length of the CDR3 is 14 residues. Germline CDR1 reads SGHVS; CDR2 reads FNYEAQ.

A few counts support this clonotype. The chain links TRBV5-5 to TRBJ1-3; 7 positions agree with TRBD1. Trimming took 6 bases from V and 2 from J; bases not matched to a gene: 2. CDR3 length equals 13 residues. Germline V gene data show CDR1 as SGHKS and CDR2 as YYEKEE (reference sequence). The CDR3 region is CASITGAGNTIYF. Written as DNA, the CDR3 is TGTGCCAGCATCACAGGGGCTGGAAACACCATATATTTT.

CDR3 amino acids: CASSLSGGSRTGELFF. CDR3 nucleotide sequence: TGTGCCAGCAGTTTATCGGGCGGGAGTAGGACCGGGGAGCTGTTTTTT. The V call is TRBV27, the J call TRBJ2-2, with TRBD2 identical over 7 bases. The CDR3 totals 16 residues. Germline assignment: CDR1 MNHEY and CDR2 SMNVEV (reference sequence). Trimming removed 0 bases from V and 5 bases from J; junction bases left unmatched: 6.

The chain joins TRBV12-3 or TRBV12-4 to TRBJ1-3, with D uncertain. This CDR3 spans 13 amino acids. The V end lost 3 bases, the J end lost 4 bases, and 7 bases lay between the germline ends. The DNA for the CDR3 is TGTGCCAGCAGTTTTGGTCGCGGAAACACCATATATTTT. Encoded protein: CASSFGRGNTIYF.

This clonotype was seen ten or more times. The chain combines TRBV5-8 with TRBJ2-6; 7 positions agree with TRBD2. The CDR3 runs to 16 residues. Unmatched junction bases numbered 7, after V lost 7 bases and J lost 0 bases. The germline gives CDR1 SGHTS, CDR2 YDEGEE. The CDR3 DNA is TGTGCCAGCGGGGGAGGGCAAAGCTCTGGGGCCAACGTCCTGACTTTC. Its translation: CASGGGQSSGANVLTF.

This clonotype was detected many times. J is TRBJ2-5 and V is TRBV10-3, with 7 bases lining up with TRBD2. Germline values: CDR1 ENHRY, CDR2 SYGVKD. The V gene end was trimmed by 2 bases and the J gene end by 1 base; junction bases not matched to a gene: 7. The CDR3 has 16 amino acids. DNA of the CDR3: TGTGCCATCAGTGAGAACAGCGGGGCCCTCCAAGAGACCCAGTACTTC. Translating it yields CAISENSGALQETQYF.

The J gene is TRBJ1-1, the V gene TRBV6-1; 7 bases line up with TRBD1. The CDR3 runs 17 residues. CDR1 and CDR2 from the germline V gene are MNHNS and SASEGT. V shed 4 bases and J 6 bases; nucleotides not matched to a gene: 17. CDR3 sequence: CASSAWRGEGGGPEAFF. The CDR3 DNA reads TGTGCCAGCAGTGCCTGGAGGGGGGAGGGAGGGGGCCCTGAAGCTTTCTTT.

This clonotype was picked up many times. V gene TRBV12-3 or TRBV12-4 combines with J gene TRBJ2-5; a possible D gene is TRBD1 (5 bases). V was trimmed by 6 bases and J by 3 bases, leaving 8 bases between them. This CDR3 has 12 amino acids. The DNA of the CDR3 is TGTGCCAGCAGGGGGCTGGAAGAGACCCAGTACTTC. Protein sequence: CASRGLEETQYF.

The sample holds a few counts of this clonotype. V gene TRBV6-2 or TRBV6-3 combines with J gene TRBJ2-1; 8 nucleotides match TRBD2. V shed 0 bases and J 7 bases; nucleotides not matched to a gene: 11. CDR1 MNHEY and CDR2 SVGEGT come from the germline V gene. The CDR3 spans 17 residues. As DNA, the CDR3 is TGTGCCAGCAGTTACTCTTCTCTAGCGGGTAGGGGTAATGAGCAGTTCTTC. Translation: CASSYSSLAGRGNEQFF.

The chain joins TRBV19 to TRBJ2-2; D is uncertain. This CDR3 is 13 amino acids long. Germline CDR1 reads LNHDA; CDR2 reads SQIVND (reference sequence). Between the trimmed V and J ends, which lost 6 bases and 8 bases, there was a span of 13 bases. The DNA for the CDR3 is TGTGCCAGTAGCCAGGATGGTCTGGGGGAGCTGTTTTTT. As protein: CASSQDGLGELFF.

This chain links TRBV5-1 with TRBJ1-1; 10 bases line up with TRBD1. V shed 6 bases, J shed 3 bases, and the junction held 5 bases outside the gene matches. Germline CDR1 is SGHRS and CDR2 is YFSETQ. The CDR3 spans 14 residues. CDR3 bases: TGCGCCAGCATCACTGGACAGGGGGACACTGAAGCTTTCTTT. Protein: CASITGQGDTEAFF.

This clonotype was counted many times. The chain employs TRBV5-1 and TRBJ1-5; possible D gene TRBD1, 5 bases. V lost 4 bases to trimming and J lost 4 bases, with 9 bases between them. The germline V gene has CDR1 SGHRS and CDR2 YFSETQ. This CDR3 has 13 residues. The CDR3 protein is CASSTEGNQPQHF. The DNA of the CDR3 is TGCGCCAGCAGCACCGAGGGGAATCAGCCCCAGCATTTT.

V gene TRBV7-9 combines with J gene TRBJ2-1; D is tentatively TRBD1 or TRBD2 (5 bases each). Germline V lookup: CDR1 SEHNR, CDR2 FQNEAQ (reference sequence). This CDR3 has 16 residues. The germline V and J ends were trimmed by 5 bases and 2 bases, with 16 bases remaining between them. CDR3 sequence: CASSEPRDGTYNEQFF. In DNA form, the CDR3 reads TGTGCCAGCAGCGAACCCCGGGACGGCACCTACAATGAGCAGTTCTTC.

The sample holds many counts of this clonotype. The CDR3 DNA reads as TGTGCCAGCAGCCCCATTAGCGGGGGAAGCTACAATGAGCAGTTCTTC. It is translated as CASSPISGGSYNEQFF. The chain carries TRBV13 and TRBJ2-1, with 9 bases fitting TRBD2. V trimming: 5 bases; J trimming: 3 bases; junction bases outside the gene matches: 8. Germline V lookup: CDR1 PRHDT, CDR2 FYEKMQ (reference sequence). The CDR3 has 16 amino acids.

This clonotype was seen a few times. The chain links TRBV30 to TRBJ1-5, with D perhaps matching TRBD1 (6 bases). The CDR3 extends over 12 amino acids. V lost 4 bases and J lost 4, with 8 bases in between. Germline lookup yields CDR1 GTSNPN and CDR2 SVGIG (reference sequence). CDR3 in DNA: TGTGCCTGGAAGACAGGTAATCAGCCCCAGCATTTT. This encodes CAWKTGNQPQHF. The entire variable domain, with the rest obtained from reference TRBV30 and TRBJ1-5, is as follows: SQTIHQWPATLVQPVGSPLSLECTVEGTSNPNLYWYRQAAGRGLQLLFYSVGIGQISSEVPQNLSASRPQDRQFILSSKKLLLSDSGFYLCAWKTGNQPQHFGDGTRLSIL.

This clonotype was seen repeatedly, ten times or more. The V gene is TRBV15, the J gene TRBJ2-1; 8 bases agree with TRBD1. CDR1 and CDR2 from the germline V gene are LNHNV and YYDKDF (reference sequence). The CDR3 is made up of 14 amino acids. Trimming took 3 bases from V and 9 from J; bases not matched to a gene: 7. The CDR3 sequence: CATSSGRGPGEQFF. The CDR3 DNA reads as TGTGCCACCAGCAGTGGCAGGGGGCCGGGTGAGCAGTTCTTC.

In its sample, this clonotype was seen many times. CDR3 sequence: CASSQQGRDSPLHF. The DNA for the CDR3 is TGTGCCAGCAGCCAACAGGGGAGGGATTCACCCCTCCACTTT. The rearrangement uses TRBV3-1 and TRBJ1-6; possible D gene TRBD1, 6 bases. CDR1 is LGHDT, CDR2 YNNKEL, per germline (reference sequence). Trimming pared 2 bases from V and 8 bases from J, leaving 10 bases between. CDR3 size: 14 residues. The full variable domain, rest sourced from reference TRBV3-1 and TRBJ1-6, is DTAVSQTPKYLVTQMGNDKSIKCEQNLGHDTMYWYKQDSKKFLKIMFSYNNKELIINETVPNRFSPKSPDKAHLNLHINSLELGDSAVYFCASSQQGRDSPLHFGNGTRLTVT.